This T cell receptor (beta chain) stems from a study of blood T cell repertoires in COVID-19. Study overall: Researchers got acute and convalescent COVID-19 samples from the United States, Italy and Spain. PBMCs, B-cell-depleted T cells, or T cells were the source of the cDNA or gDNA that made up the material.

The CDR3 consists of 16 residues. Germline assignment: CDR1 SGHRS and CDR2 YFSETQ. The V and J ends lost 0 bases and 0 bases respectively, with 13 bases between them. Ages ranged from about 18 to 89 years, with residence in approximately 23 US areas. Study processing details: Reference gene primer amplification gave nucleated cell count estimates. Generated by immunoSEQ multiplex PCR, the TCRdb table keeps only in-frame clones and is missing some. The D gene and trimming were derived from the DNA, and the V and J assignments and clone size from that table. Altogether around 320,000 clones are present, almost 90% being singletons, with the ten largest covering around 4.5%.

Sequenced material: PBMCs or T cells enriched from blood (not recorded which). The clonotype was recovered from a woman aged 18-30 years with acute COVID-19. The V call is TRBV5-1, the J call TRBJ2-7, with D unclear. CDR3 sequence: CASSLEPAILSYEQYF. The CDR3 DNA reads as TGCGCCAGCAGCTTGGAACCAGCGATTCTCTCCTACGAGCAGTACTTC.